This passage covers 18 T cell receptor beta chains from one sample sequenced in a study of blood T cell repertoires in COVID-19. Only in-frame clones appear in the TCRdb table, and some are missing; sequencing was by immunoSEQ multiplex PCR. The sample gives about 280,000 clones, 83% of which show up once; more than 8% is in the top ten. Specimen: peripheral blood. These receptor sequences come from a woman aged 45-59 years who had recovered from COVID-19.

This clone was picked up one time. This chain connects TRBV6-6 to TRBJ1-3, with 7 bases matching TRBD1. Germline CDR1 and CDR2: MNHNY and SVGAGI (reference sequence). V lost 6 bases to trimming and J lost 0 bases; unmatched junction nucleotides: 2. This CDR3 contains 14 residues. The CDR3 DNA is TGTGCCAGCAGCGGGACAGCCTCTGGAAACACCATATATTTT. Its translation is CASSGTASGNTIYF.

The chain recombines TRBV5-1 with TRBJ1-3, with D tentatively TRBD1 (6 bases). Germline V gene lookup returns CDR1 SGHRS and CDR2 YFSETQ. V gave up 3 bases and J gave up 0 bases, with 19 bases separating them. This CDR3 is built from 18 residues. The CDR3: CASSSSPPGVGSGNTIYF. In DNA form, the CDR3 reads TGCGCCAGCAGCTCCAGCCCCCCAGGGGTTGGCTCTGGAAACACCATATATTTT.

The V gene is TRBV28, the J gene TRBJ2-7; 12 bases are a match to TRBD1. CDR3 length equals 16 residues. The V and J ends lost 3 bases and 5 bases, in that order; junction bases with no gene match: 8. Germline V gene lookup returns CDR1 MDHEN and CDR2 SYDVKM. The CDR3, as DNA: TGTGCCAGCAGTTTCACCCCGGGACAGGGGGCGAACGAGCAGTACTTC. This sequence encodes CASSFTPGQGANEQYF.

V usage is TRBV20-1 and J usage is TRBJ1-2; no reliable D call. This CDR3 is built from 10 residues. Trimming took off 3 bases at V and 9 bases at J, with 8 bases between the two ends. The germline V gene has CDR1 DFQATT and CDR2 SNEGSKA (reference sequence). The CDR3 sequence: CSASMNSYTF. CDR3 DNA: TGCAGTGCTAGTATGAACAGCTACACCTTC.

This clone was seen a few times. The CDR3 bases are TGTGCCAGCACCCCAAACAGGGGGCGTAGCACTGAAGCTTTCTTT. As protein: CASTPNRGRSTEAFF. This chain uses TRBV28 with TRBJ1-1, with TRBD1 identical over 9 bases. The germline V gene has CDR1 MDHEN and CDR2 SYDVKM. This CDR3 region has 15 residues. The junction had 10 bases not matched to a gene; V was cut back by 7 bases and J by 4 bases.

The CDR3 DNA reads as TGTGCCAGCAGCTTACTAGCGCCACACAATGAGCAGTTCTTC. It translates to CASSLLAPHNEQFF. The genes are TRBV7-2 and TRBJ2-1; tentative D call: TRBD2 (6 bases). Germline V gives CDR1 SGHTA, CDR2 FQGNSA. The V end was cut by 2 bases, the J end by 5 bases, with 10 bases between. The CDR3 extends over 14 amino acids.

Only a few counts were recorded for this clone. The rearrangement joins TRBV9 to TRBJ1-2; D unclear. Germline V gene sequence: CDR1 SGDLS, CDR2 YYNGEE. Trimming pared 0 bases from V and 2 bases from J, leaving 8 bases between. The CDR3 contains 14 residues. The CDR3 DNA is TGTGCCAGCAGCGTAGAGGGAGGAAACTATGGCTACACCTTC. It encodes CASSVEGGNYGYTF.

The V call is TRBV9, the J call TRBJ1-2, with 8 bases that match TRBD1. With V trimmed by 0 bases and J by 3 bases, 10 bases remained unmatched. The length of the CDR3 is 17 residues. Germline V gene data show CDR1 as SGDLS and CDR2 as YYNGEE. The CDR3 spells CASSVDYNRGTHYGYTF. CDR3 coding DNA: TGTGCCAGCAGCGTAGACTATAACAGGGGGACTCACTATGGCTACACCTTC.

Only a few counts were recorded for this clone. The genes are TRBV6-1 and TRBJ1-3, with 8 positions matching TRBD1. Per the germline V gene, CDR1 is MNHNS and CDR2 is SASEGT. V lost 2 bases, J lost 4 bases, and 7 bases stayed unmatched. The CDR3 consists of 16 residues. CDR3 residues: CASSEIGTGSGNTIYF. CDR3 in DNA: TGTGCCAGCAGTGAAATAGGGACAGGCTCGGGAAACACCATATATTTT.

The V and J genes are TRBV28 and TRBJ1-5; possibly TRBD1 for D (5 bases). V lost 8 bases and J lost 0, with 11 bases in between. The CDR3 extends over 14 amino acids. Looked up from germline, CDR1 is MDHEN and CDR2 is SYDVKM. The CDR3 spells CASSQGFSNQPQHF. The CDR3 nucleotides are TGTGCCAGCTCCCAGGGTTTTAGCAATCAGCCCCAGCATTTT.

J is TRBJ1-1 and V is TRBV4-1; possible D gene TRBD1, 5 bases. The CDR3 has 14 residues. Germline CDR1 and CDR2: MGHRA and YSYEKL. V lost 2 bases, J lost 2 bases, and 9 bases lay in between. The CDR3 spells CASSQPTANTEAFF. The CDR3 DNA is TGCGCCAGCAGCCAACCGACAGCCAACACTGAAGCTTTCTTT.

This sequence joins TRBV27 and TRBJ1-2, with TRBD1 matching 8 bases. This CDR3 region has 13 residues. Germline V gives CDR1 MNHEY, CDR2 SMNVEV (reference sequence). Germline trimming cut 4 bases from V and 3 bases from J; bases unmatched to any gene: 1. This CDR3 reads CASSSTGDYGYTF. CDR3 nucleotide sequence: TGTGCCAGCAGTTCGACAGGGGACTATGGCTACACCTTC.

A word on this clone: At one end, the junction sequence differs from germline, possibly due to a read error. The rearrangement joins TRBV30 to TRBJ2-2, with 8 bases aligning to TRBD1. The length of the CDR3 is 13 residues. CDR1 is GTSNPN, CDR2 SVGIG, per germline (reference sequence). The CDR3 sequence is CAWARQGLGGLFF. As DNA, the CDR3 is TGTGCCTGGGCTAGACAGGGGCTCGGGGGGCTGTTTTTT.

The chain links TRBV10-3 to TRBJ1-1, with D unclear. Trimming took 0 bases from V and 8 from J, leaving 10 bases between them. Germline V lookup: CDR1 ENHRY, CDR2 SYGVKD. This CDR3 has 13 residues. CDR3 nucleotide sequence: TGTGCCATCAGTGAGTCCGGGGTTACCGAAGCTTTCTTT. This translates into CAISESGVTEAFF.

This rearrangement joins TRBV28 to TRBJ2-5, with 10 bases matching TRBD1. The V and J ends lost 6 bases and 11 bases, in that order; junction bases with no gene match: 12. Germline CDR1 MDHEN, CDR2 SYDVKM. CDR3 length: 14 residues. CDR3 sequence: CASSSPGTGEGQYF. In DNA, the CDR3 is TGTGCCAGCAGCTCCCCGGGGACAGGGGAGGGTCAGTACTTC.

This sequence joins TRBV27 and TRBJ2-5, with 7 bases identical to TRBD1. Germline-derived CDR1 and CDR2 are MNHEY and SMNVEV (reference sequence). J was trimmed by 5 bases and V by 4 bases; bases with no gene match: 7. The CDR3 length is 14 residues. The CDR3 region has the DNA TGTGCCAGCAGTTCAATACAGGGGCCCGAGACCCAGTACTTC. As protein: CASSSIQGPETQYF.

The V call is TRBV18, the J call TRBJ2-7; 8 nucleotides agree with TRBD1. Per germline, CDR1 KGHSH and CDR2 LQKENI. The trim removed 2 bases at V and 3 bases at J, leaving 6 bases unmatched. CDR3 length: 15 residues. The CDR3 here is CASSPSRQGIYEQYF. CDR3 in DNA: TGTGCCAGCTCACCAAGCCGACAGGGGATCTACGAGCAGTACTTC. Supplemented by reference TRBV18 and TRBJ2-7, the full variable domain reads NAGVMQNPRHLVRRRGQEARLRCSPMKGHSHVYWYRQLPEEGLKFMVYLQKENIIDESGMPKERFSAEFPKEGPSILRIQQVVRGDSAAYFCASSPSRQGIYEQYFGPGTRLTVT.

This chain uses TRBV11-2 with TRBJ2-1; 10 positions match TRBD2. The J segment lost 0 bases and the V segment lost 1 base, leaving 3 bases of the junction unmatched. Germline assignment: CDR1 SGHAT and CDR2 FQNNGV. There are 17 residues in the CDR3. The CDR3 nucleotides are TGTGCCAGCAGCTTAGCCTCTAGCGGGAGCTCCTACAATGAGCAGTTCTTC. Protein product: CASSLASSGSSYNEQFF.